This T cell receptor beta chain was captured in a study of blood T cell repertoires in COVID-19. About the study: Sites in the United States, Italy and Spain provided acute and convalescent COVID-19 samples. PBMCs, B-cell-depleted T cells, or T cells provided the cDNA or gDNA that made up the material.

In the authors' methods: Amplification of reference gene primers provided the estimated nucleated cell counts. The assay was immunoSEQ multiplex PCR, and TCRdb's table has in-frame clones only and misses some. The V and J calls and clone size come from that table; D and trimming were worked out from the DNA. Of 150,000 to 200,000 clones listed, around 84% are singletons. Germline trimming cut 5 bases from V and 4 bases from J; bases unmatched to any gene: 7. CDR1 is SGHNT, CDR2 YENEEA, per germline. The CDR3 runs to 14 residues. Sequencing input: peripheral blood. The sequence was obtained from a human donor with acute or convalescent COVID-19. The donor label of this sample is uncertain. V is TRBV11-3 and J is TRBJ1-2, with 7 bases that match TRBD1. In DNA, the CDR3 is TGTGCCAGCAGCCCCAGGGGGACGACCTATGGCTACACCTTC. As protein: CASSPRGTTYGYTF.